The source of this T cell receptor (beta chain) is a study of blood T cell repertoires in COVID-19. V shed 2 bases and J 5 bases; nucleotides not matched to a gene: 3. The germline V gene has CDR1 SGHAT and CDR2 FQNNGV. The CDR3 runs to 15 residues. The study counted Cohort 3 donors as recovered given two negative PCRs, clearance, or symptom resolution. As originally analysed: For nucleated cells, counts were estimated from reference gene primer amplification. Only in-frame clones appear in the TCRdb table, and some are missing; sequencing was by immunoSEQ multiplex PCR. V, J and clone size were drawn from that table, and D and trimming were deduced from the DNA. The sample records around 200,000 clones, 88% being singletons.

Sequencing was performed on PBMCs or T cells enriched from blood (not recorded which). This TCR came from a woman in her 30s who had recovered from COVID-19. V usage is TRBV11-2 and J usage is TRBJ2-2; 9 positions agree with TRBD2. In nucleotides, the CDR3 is TGTGCCAGCAGCTTACTAGCGGGGCGAACCGGGGAGCTGTTTTTT. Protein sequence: CASSLLAGRTGELFF.